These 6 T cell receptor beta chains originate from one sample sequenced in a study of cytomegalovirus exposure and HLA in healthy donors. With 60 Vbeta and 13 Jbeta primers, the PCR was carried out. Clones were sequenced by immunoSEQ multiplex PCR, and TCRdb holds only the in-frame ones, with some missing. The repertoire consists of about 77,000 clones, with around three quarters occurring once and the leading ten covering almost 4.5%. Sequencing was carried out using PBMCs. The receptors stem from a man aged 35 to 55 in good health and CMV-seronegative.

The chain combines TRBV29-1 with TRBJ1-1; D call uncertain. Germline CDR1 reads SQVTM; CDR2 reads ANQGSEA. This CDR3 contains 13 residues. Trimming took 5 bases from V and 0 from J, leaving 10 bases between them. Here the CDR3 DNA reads TGCAGCGTTCAGGTGGGTATGAACACTGAAGCTTTCTTT. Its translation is CSVQVGMNTEAFF.

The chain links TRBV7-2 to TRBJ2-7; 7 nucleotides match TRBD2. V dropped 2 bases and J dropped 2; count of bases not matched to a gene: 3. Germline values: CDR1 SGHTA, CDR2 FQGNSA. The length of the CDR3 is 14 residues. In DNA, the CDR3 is TGTGCCAGCAGCTTAAGCGGGGTTACCTACGAGCAGTACTTC. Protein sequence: CASSLSGVTYEQYF.

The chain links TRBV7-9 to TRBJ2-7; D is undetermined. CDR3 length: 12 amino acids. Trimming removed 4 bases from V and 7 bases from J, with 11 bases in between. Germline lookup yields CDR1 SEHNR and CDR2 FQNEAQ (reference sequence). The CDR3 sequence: CASSSVSPEQYF. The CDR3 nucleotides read TGTGCCAGCAGCTCTGTCAGTCCAGAGCAGTACTTC.

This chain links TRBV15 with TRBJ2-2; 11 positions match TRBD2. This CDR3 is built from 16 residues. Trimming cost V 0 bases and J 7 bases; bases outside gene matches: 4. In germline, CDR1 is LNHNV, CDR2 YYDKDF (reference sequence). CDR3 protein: CATSRETSGSIGELFF. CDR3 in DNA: TGTGCCACCAGCAGAGAAACTAGCGGGAGTATCGGGGAGCTGTTTTTT. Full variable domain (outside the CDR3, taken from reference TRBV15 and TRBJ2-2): DAMVIQNPRYQVTQFGKPVTLSCSQTLNHNVMYWYQQKSSQAPKLLFHYYDKDFNNEADTPDNFQSRRPNTSFCFLDIRSPGLGDTAMYLCATSRETSGSIGELFFGEGSRLTVL.

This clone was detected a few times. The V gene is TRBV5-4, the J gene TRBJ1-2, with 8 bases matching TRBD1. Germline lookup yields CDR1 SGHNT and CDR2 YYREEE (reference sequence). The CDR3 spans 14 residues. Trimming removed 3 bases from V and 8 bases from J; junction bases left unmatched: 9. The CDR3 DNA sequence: TGTGCCAGCAGCTACAATCAGGGGGCACTCGGCTACACCTTC. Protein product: CASSYNQGALGYTF. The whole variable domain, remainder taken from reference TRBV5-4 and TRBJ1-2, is ETGVTQSPTHLIKTRGQQVTLRCSSQSGHNTVSWYQQALGQGPQFIFQYYREEENGRGNFPPRFSGLQFPNYSSELNVNALELDDSALYLCASSYNQGALGYTFGSGTRLTVV.

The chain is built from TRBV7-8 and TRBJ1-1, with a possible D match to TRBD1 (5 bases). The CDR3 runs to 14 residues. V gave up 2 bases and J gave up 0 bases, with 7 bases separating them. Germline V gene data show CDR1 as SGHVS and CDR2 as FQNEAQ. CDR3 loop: CASSLTGLNTEAFF. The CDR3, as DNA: TGTGCCAGCAGCTTAACAGGCTTGAACACTGAAGCTTTCTTT.